This T cell receptor beta chain was retrieved from a study of stem cell transplantation in POMP-related autoinflammatory disease (dated by TCRdb to the early 2020s). For the study in its entirety: According to the study's hypothesis, the TRB repertoire gets skewed because defective thymoproteasomes impair MHC class I-dependent CD8+ T-cell differentiation and positive selection. Before transplant, patients showed CD4+ naive T-cell skewing, low CD8+ T-cell proportions, and reduced T-cell cytokine secretion. After transplant, DNA chimerism analysis showed 100% donor engraftment of neutrophils and platelets through one year. The effect of POMP deficiency on T-cell receptor beta repertoire diversity and CDR3 characteristics was assessed using high-throughput TRB sequencing.

The CDR3 runs 15 amino acids, cysteine and phenylalanine included. The sequence is cut down to CDR3 DNA, 45 bases in frame from base 1. Trimming leaves V shorter by 5 bases and J shorter by 9 bases, with the junction holding 13 bases beyond the gene matches. The germline V gene (reference sequence) specifies LGHDT as CDR1 and YNNKEL as CDR2. This specimen's time point label, per the study, means: after hematopoietic stem cell transplant. PRAID was marked by prominent immunodeficiency together with autoinflammation. Prior to TRB sequencing, T-cell subsets (conventional T cells, CD8+ T cells, regulatory T cells, T follicular helper cells) were sorted. The library was generated by the immunoSEQ multiplex PCR assay. From the authors' description of their analysis: Shannon entropy, which accounts for clonal size distribution, was used to quantify repertoire diversity. The Gini-Simpson index (Simpson_1-D) was used to measure inequality of clonotype distribution. What TCRdb holds here is the immuneACCESS table cut down to in-frame rearrangements. Part of the clones is not present; checked against another copy, under half of the missing clones reflect an unresolved V gene, and the others are unexplained. For V, J and clone size, that table is used; D and trimming come from the DNA. The sample data list around 10,000 clones, and 70% to 80% of these were observed just once. Around 5% of the sample is in the top ten clones.

This clone is identified as large (0.1 to 1%). Its cognate antigen has yet to be identified. Base-call qualities are not available, and no considerably larger clone is one nucleotide away. The investigation overall reported the following: Statistical significance for the trend toward lower diversity and increased clonality in PRAID patients was reached only for regulatory T cells. A trend toward lower TRB diversity and higher clonality was observed in PRAID patients across all analyzed T-cell subsets. A restricted number of unique TRB V-J gene pairings was observed in PRAID patients.

The chain is made from TRBV3-1 (or the pseudogene TRBV3-2) and TRBJ2-1; 7 of the junction bases match TRBD1. The TCR was taken from a human patient with POMP-related autoinflammation and immune dysregulation (PRAID). The graft donor may be the source of some T cells after a transplant. This material consisted of CD4+ T cells from PBMCs, taken after stem cell transplantation. The sequenced DNA is TGTGCCAGCAGCACAGCCGGGACAGTAGATAGTGAGCAGTTCTTC. It translates to CASSTAGTVDSEQFF.